This is a list of T cell receptor beta chains from one sample in a study of Tregs in tolerant kidney transplant recipients. Libraries were prepared by immunoSEQ multiplex PCR; TCRdb keeps only in-frame clonotypes and omits some of them. The table includes 200,000 to 300,000 clones, more than 65% detected once. Sequencing was carried out using CD4+ T cells from blood. The receptors derive from a human donor in good health. The CDR3 runs from the conserved cysteine through the conserved F or W. A D gene is named only where the DNA matches it firmly. Size is omitted from some rows. Given values are once, few, many or a class for expanded clones.

TRBD1 | TRBJ2-7 | once | TRBV6-5 | CASSDRGPSYEQYF | TGTGCCAGCAGTGACAGGGGGCCCTCCTACGAGCAGTACTTC
TRBD2 | TRBJ2-7 | - | TRBV6-1 | CASRNREGIYEQYF | TGTGCCAGCAGAAATAGGGAGGGGATCTACGAGCAGTACTTC
TRBD2 | TRBJ2-7 | - | TRBV6-1 | CASSGIGQSGRRDEQYF | TGTGCCAGCAGTGGGATAGGACAGAGCGGGAGGCGGGACGAGCAGTACTTC
TRBD1 | TRBJ1-3 | - | TRBV5-1 | CASSEGQVDGNTIYF | TGCGCCAGCAGCGAGGGACAGGTTGATGGAAACACCATATATTTT
- | TRBJ2-2 | - | TRBV9 | CASSVGHLTVNTGELFF | TGTGCCAGCAGCGTCGGCCATCTAACCGTGAACACCGGGGAGCTGTTTTTT
- | TRBJ2-2 | - | TRBV18 | CASLLTANTGELFF | TGTGCCAGTCTCCTGACAGCGAACACCGGGGAGCTGTTTTTT
- | TRBJ2-1 | - | TRBV7-3 | CASSQPGVAYNEQFF | TGTGCCAGCAGTCAACCAGGGGTAGCTTACAATGAGCAGTTCTTC
- | TRBJ2-1 | - | TRBV11-1 | CASSLDFAGYNEQFF | TGTGCCAGCAGCTTAGACTTTGCGGGCTACAATGAGCAGTTCTTC
- | TRBJ2-7 | - | TRBV4-1 | CASSQVLGQLYEQYF | TGCGCCAGCAGCCAAGTTTTGGGACAACTCTACGAGCAGTACTTC
- | TRBJ2-3 | - | TRBV2 | CASSQTDTQYF | TGTGCCAGCAGTCAAACAGATACGCAGTATTTT
- | TRBJ1-1 | few | TRBV19 | CASSPVVGEAFF | TGTGCCAGTAGTCCAGTGGTGGGTGAAGCTTTCTTT
TRBD1 | TRBJ1-2 | - | TRBV7-2 | CASSLAQGANYGYTF | TGTGCCAGCAGCTTAGCGCAGGGGGCTAACTATGGCTACACCTTC
- | TRBJ2-2 | - | TRBV2 | CASRGHLSTGELFF | TGTGCCAGCAGGGGACACTTGAGCACCGGGGAGCTGTTTTTT
TRBD2 | TRBJ2-5 | - | TRBV7-2 | CASSPGGTQETQYF | TGTGCCAGCAGCCCCGGGGGGACCCAAGAGACCCAGTACTTC
- | TRBJ2-5 | - | TRBV10-3 | CAISQGGVGLGTQYF | TGTGCCATCAGCCAGGGGGGAGTCGGGTTGGGGACCCAGTACTTC
TRBD2 | TRBJ2-1 | once | TRBV11-2 | CASRHLAGAYNEQFF | TGTGCCAGCAGACACCTAGCGGGAGCATACAATGAGCAGTTCTTC
- | TRBJ1-3 | - | TRBV18 | CASSPQGSNGNTIYF | TGTGCCAGCTCACCCCAGGGTTCTAATGGAAACACCATATATTTT